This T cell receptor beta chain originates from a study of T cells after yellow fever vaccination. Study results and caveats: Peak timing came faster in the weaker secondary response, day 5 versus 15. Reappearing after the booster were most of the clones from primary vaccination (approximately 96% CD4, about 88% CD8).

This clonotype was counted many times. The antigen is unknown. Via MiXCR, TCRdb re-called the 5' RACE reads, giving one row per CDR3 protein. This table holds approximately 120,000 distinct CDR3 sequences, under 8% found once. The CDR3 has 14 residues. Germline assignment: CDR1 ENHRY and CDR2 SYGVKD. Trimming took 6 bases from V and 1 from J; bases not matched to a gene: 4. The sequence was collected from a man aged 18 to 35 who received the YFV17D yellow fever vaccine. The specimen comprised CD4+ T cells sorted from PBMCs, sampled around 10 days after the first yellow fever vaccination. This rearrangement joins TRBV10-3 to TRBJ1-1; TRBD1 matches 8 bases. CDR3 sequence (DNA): TGTGCCATCAGGGGACAGGTGGGGAACACTGAAGCTTTCTTT. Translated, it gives CAIRGQVGNTEAFF.